The 23 T cell receptor beta chains below were found in one sample sequenced in a study of cytomegalovirus exposure and HLA in healthy donors (dated by TCRdb to 2015 to 2018). Library construction relied on the immunoSEQ multiplex PCR assay. The multiplex PCR relied on a mix of 60 forward primers for TCR Vbeta segments and 13 reverse primers for TCR Jbeta segments. As stored in TCRdb, this immuneACCESS dataset retains in-frame rearrangements with V and J assigned. A fraction of the clones does not appear; measured against another copy, unresolved V genes explain less than half of the discrepancy, and the remainder lacks a known reason. The sample records around 50,000 clones, around 80% of which are singletons. Around 3% of the sample is taken by the ten largest. Sample: PBMCs. These receptors were collected from a man aged 50 to 59 in good health and CMV-seronegative.

This clone was picked up one time. The V call is TRBV5-1, the J call TRBJ2-1; a possible D gene is TRBD2 (6 bases). CDR3 length equals 14 residues. From germline, CDR1 is SGHRS and CDR2 YFSETQ. Trimming removed 2 bases at V and 7 bases at J, with 13 bases between. The CDR3 nucleotides read TGCGCCAGCAGCTTAGTAGGGGCGGGGAATGAGCAGTTCTTC. Protein product: CASSLVGAGNEQFF.

The DNA for the CDR3 is TGTGCCACCGCAAAGGGGACTAGCTCCTACAATGAGCAGTTCTTC. Its protein is CATAKGTSSYNEQFF. This chain connects TRBV19 to TRBJ2-1, with TRBD2 matching over 8 bases. The junction had 8 bases not matched to a gene; V was cut back by 10 bases and J by 0 bases. This CDR3 region has 15 residues. The germline gives CDR1 LNHDA, CDR2 SQIVND (reference sequence).

The rearrangement joins TRBV6-1 to TRBJ1-5; tentative D call: TRBD1 (6 bases). The germline gives CDR1 MNHNS, CDR2 SASEGT. V lost 4 bases and J lost 3, with 10 bases in between. This CDR3 is 14 amino acids long. Here the CDR3 DNA reads TGTGCCAGCAGTGGACGGACAGCCAATCAGCCCCAGCATTTT. It specifies CASSGRTANQPQHF.

V usage is TRBV5-1 and J usage is TRBJ2-7, with D perhaps matching TRBD2 (6 bases). The length of the CDR3 is 11 residues. The germline V and J ends were trimmed by 3 bases and 6 bases, with 7 bases remaining between them. Germline V gene sequence: CDR1 SGHRS, CDR2 YFSETQ. As DNA, the CDR3 is TGCGCCAGCAGCTCGACTAGCGAGCAGTACTTC. Its translation: CASSSTSEQYF.

This clone was seen more than once but under ten times. The rearrangement joins TRBV7-9 to TRBJ2-2; D unresolved. Trimming stripped 3 bases from V and 2 bases from J, with 10 bases between. Germline CDR1 and CDR2: SEHNR and FQNEAQ (reference sequence). The CDR3 contains 15 residues. The CDR3 region is CASSFPSVNTGELFF. CDR3 bases: TGTGCCAGCAGCTTCCCCTCGGTCAACACCGGGGAGCTGTTTTTT.

The chain links TRBV7-3 to TRBJ2-2; TRBD1 matches at 9 bases. This CDR3 is built from 17 residues. CDR1 SGHTA and CDR2 FQGTGA come from the germline V gene. V was clipped by 1 base and J by 1 base; unmatched bases: 4. The CDR3 loop reads CASSLKGQGGNTGELFF. Written as DNA, the CDR3 is TGTGCCAGCAGCTTAAAGGGACAGGGAGGGAACACCGGGGAGCTGTTTTTT. The full variable domain, its missing parts supplied by reference TRBV7-3 and TRBJ2-2, is GAGVSQTPSNKVTEKGKYVELRCDPISGHTALYWYRQSLGQGPEFLIYFQGTGAADDSGLPNDRFFAVRPEGSVSTLKIQRTERGDSAVYLCASSLKGQGGNTGELFFGEGSRLTVL.

The chain uses TRBV2 and TRBJ2-7; 7 nucleotides agree with TRBD2. V dropped 10 bases and J dropped 3; count of bases not matched to a gene: 9. Germline V CDR1 and CDR2: SNHLY, FYNNEI. CDR3 size: 13 residues. CDR3 amino acids: CAINGGFYYEQYF. The CDR3 DNA follows: TGTGCCATAAACGGGGGGTTCTACTACGAGCAGTACTTC.

The chain recombines TRBV30 with TRBJ2-1; D is possibly TRBD1 (6 bases). The CDR3 loop spans 10 amino acids. Germline assignment: CDR1 GTSNPN and CDR2 SVGIG (reference sequence). V was clipped by 4 bases and J by 10 bases, with 8 bases between them. The CDR3 loop reads CAWTGQEQFF. CDR3 bases: TGTGCCTGGACCGGACAGGAGCAGTTCTTC.

This clone showed up just once. In DNA form, the CDR3 reads TGTGCCAGCAGCCTACTGGGACAGGGGGCCGCTGAAGCTTTCTTT. Translating gives CASSLLGQGAAEAFF. The rearrangement uses TRBV7-3 and TRBJ1-1; 12 bases align to TRBD1. This CDR3 has 15 residues. The germline V gene encodes CDR1 SGHTA and CDR2 FQGTGA. The ends lost 5 bases at V and 6 bases at J; junction bases unmatched: 7.

The chain is built from TRBV7-8 and TRBJ2-7, with 10 bases aligning to TRBD2. Germline V CDR1 and CDR2: SGHVS, FQNEAQ. V gave up 5 bases and J gave up 0 bases; unmatched junction bases: 4. The CDR3 covers 15 residues. DNA of the CDR3: TGTGCCAGCAGCGTGACTAGCGGGTCCTCCTACGAGCAGTACTTC. Translating gives CASSVTSGSSYEQYF.

The rearrangement joins TRBV14 to TRBJ2-1, with TRBD2 matching over 9 bases. Germline values: CDR1 SGHDN, CDR2 FVKESK. The CDR3 is 16 amino acids. V shed 3 bases and J 5 bases; nucleotides not matched to a gene: 8. The CDR3 sequence is CASSQHSGTSHNEQFF. Written as DNA, the CDR3 is TGTGCCAGCAGCCAGCACTCCGGGACTAGCCACAATGAGCAGTTCTTC. Together with reference TRBV14 and TRBJ2-1, the CDR3 gives the full variable domain: EAGVTQFPSHSVIEKGQTVTLRCDPISGHDNLYWYRRVMGKEIKFLLHFVKESKQDESGMPNNRFLAERTGGTYSTLKVQPAELEDSGVYFCASSQHSGTSHNEQFFGPGTRLTVL.

The rearrangement joins TRBV7-2 to TRBJ1-5; 8 bases map to TRBD1. Germline V gene sequence: CDR1 SGHTA, CDR2 FQGNSA. This CDR3 spans 15 amino acids. With V trimmed by 6 bases and J by 3 bases, 7 bases remained unmatched. The CDR3 nucleotides read TGTGCCAGCAGGACAGGGGCAGGGAACAATCAGCCCCAGCATTTT. It yields the protein CASRTGAGNNQPQHF.

V usage is TRBV5-6 and J usage is TRBJ2-1, with D tentatively TRBD2 (7 bases). CDR3 size: 15 residues. Germline CDR1 reads SGHDT; CDR2 reads YYEEEE. Trimming removed 4 bases from V and 2 bases from J, with 13 bases in between. The CDR3 here is CASSLTGGPYNEQFF. CDR3 bases: TGTGCCAGCAGCCTGACCGGGGGGCCCTACAATGAGCAGTTCTTC.

On this clone itself: An end of the junction does not agree with germline; a read error may underlie this. The CDR3 DNA follows: TGCGCCAGCAGCTTGACAGGGGTAGTTCAAGGGACCCAGTACTTC. As protein: CASSLTGVVQGTQYF. V usage is TRBV5-1 and J usage is TRBJ2-5; 7 bases agree with TRBD1. The germline V gene has CDR1 SGHRS and CDR2 YFSETQ. This CDR3 is built from 15 residues.

The chain uses TRBV21-1 and TRBJ2-3; the table gives TRBD1 as D, unverified against the DNA. TRBV21-1 is tagged as a pseudogene. This CDR3 has 17 residues. CDR3 sequence: CASIPTGKGSEDVAQYF. In DNA, the CDR3 is TGTGCCAGCATACCGACAGGGAAGGGAAGTGAGGATGTTGCGCAGTATTTT.

J is TRBJ2-5 and V is TRBV5-4; TRBD2 is a possible D gene (7 bases). The germline CDR1 and CDR2 sequences are SGHNT and YYREEE (reference sequence). This CDR3 has 15 residues. The V and J ends lost 8 bases and 2 bases respectively, with 19 bases between them. As DNA, the CDR3 is TGTGCCAGTACCACGGGGGGCAGGCCACAAGAGACCCAGTACTTC. Protein product: CASTTGGRPQETQYF. Full variable domain (missing parts from reference TRBV5-4 and TRBJ2-5): ETGVTQSPTHLIKTRGQQVTLRCSSQSGHNTVSWYQQALGQGPQFIFQYYREEENGRGNFPPRFSGLQFPNYSSELNVNALELDDSALYLCASTTGGRPQETQYFGPGTRLLVL.

This clone was seen more than once but under ten times. J is TRBJ1-1 and V is TRBV2; 7 bases align to TRBD1. The CDR3 length is 14 residues. The ends lost 7 bases at V and 4 bases at J; junction bases unmatched: 9. From germline, CDR1 is SNHLY and CDR2 FYNNEI. CDR3 protein: CASIITGVSTEAFF. CDR3 in DNA: TGTGCCAGCATCATAACAGGGGTGAGCACTGAAGCTTTCTTT. Together with reference TRBV2 and TRBJ1-1, the CDR3 gives the full variable domain: EPEVTQTPSHQVTQMGQEVILRCVPISNHLYFYWYRQILGQKVEFLVSFYNNEISEKSEIFDDQFSVERPDGSNFTLKIRSTKLEDSAMYFCASIITGVSTEAFFGQGTRLTVV.

This sequence joins TRBV15 and TRBJ2-1; 10 nucleotides align to TRBD2. J was trimmed by 4 bases and V by 6 bases; bases with no gene match: 6. CDR1 is LNHNV, CDR2 YYDKDF, per germline (reference sequence). The CDR3 length is 15 residues. CDR3 coding DNA: TGTGCCACCAGGGTAACTAGCGGGGTGTACAATGAGCAGTTCTTC. Protein: CATRVTSGVYNEQFF.

This chain uses TRBV28 with TRBJ1-5; D is undetermined. The V and J ends lost 5 bases and 4 bases respectively, with 15 bases between them. The CDR3 has 15 residues. From germline, CDR1 is MDHEN and CDR2 SYDVKM. The DNA for the CDR3 is TGTGCCAGCAGTCCTTCCCGGGGTTCAAATCAGCCCCAGCATTTT. Its translation: CASSPSRGSNQPQHF. The full variable domain, with the rest looked up from reference TRBV28 and TRBJ1-5, is DVKVTQSSRYLVKRTGEKVFLECVQDMDHENMFWYRQDPGLGLRLIYFSYDVKMKEKGDIPEGYSVSREKKERFSLILESASTNQTSMYLCASSPSRGSNQPQHFGDGTRLSIL.

The V call is TRBV7-4, the J call TRBJ1-2, with 8 positions matching TRBD1. V dropped 5 bases and J dropped 6; count of bases not matched to a gene: 11. Germline V gene sequence: CDR1 SGHVT, CDR2 SQSDAQ. This CDR3 has 15 amino acids. The CDR3 region is CASSQHLQGADGYTF. The CDR3 DNA is TGTGCCAGCAGCCAGCACCTTCAGGGGGCGGATGGCTACACCTTC.

V usage is TRBV28 and J usage is TRBJ2-7; TRBD2 agrees at 7 bases. CDR3 length: 13 residues. The junction had 10 bases not matched to a gene; V was cut back by 7 bases and J by 7 bases. The germline CDR1 and CDR2 sequences are MDHEN and SYDVKM. CDR3 nucleotide sequence: TGTGCCAGCACCCCGGGGGGTATCTGGGAGCAGTACTTC. Amino acid sequence: CASTPGGIWEQYF. The entire variable domain, with the rest obtained from reference TRBV28 and TRBJ2-7, is as follows: DVKVTQSSRYLVKRTGEKVFLECVQDMDHENMFWYRQDPGLGLRLIYFSYDVKMKEKGDIPEGYSVSREKKERFSLILESASTNQTSMYLCASTPGGIWEQYFGPGTRLTVT.

The CDR3 loop reads CASSGHYGYTF. Written as DNA, the CDR3 is TGTGCCAGCAGTGGGCATTATGGCTACACCTTC. V gene TRBV6-1 combines with J gene TRBJ1-2, with D unresolved. This CDR3 contains 11 residues. Per germline, CDR1 MNHNS and CDR2 SASEGT. With 4 bases removed from V and 5 bases from J, the gap between germline ends came to 5 bases.

The chain uses TRBV19 and TRBJ1-1; 8 bases fit TRBD1. This CDR3 comprises 16 residues. Per the germline V gene, CDR1 is LNHDA and CDR2 is SQIVND (reference sequence). Trimming removed 6 bases from V and 0 bases from J; junction bases left unmatched: 9. This chain's CDR3 is CASSRTGSIMNTEAFF. The CDR3 DNA reads as TGTGCCAGTAGCCGGACAGGGTCCATCATGAACACTGAAGCTTTCTTT.